Below are 20 T cell receptor beta chains sequenced from a single sample in a study of T cell repertoires in cytomegalovirus infection. TCRdb reprocessed the reads via MiXCR and lists one record per CDR3 protein. The repertoire includes 160,000 or so distinct CDR3 sequences, roughly a quarter of them detected once, and approximately 9.9% sits in the top ten. Source material: PBMCs. These receptors were obtained from a human donor in good health (CMV status not recorded). Some clones in this sample may be carry-over from other donors' samples.

This rearrangement joins TRBV2 to TRBJ1-2; no clear D. Germline V CDR1 and CDR2: SNHLY, FYNNEI. V lost 8 bases to trimming and J lost 8 bases, with 18 bases between them. This CDR3 is 13 amino acids long. As DNA, the CDR3 is TGTGCCAGCTCGGGATTGGCGGATAACGGCTACACCTTC. As protein: CASSGLADNGYTF.

This rearrangement joins TRBV19 to TRBJ2-1, with a possible D match to TRBD1 (5 bases). Germline CDR1 is LNHDA and CDR2 is SQIVND (reference sequence). Trimming took 9 bases from V and 10 from J, leaving 13 bases between them. The CDR3 is 11 amino acids. The CDR3 DNA reads TGTGCCAGCGGAGCCCAGGGAGAGCAGTTCTTC. Translating gives CASGAQGEQFF.

This chain uses TRBV24-1 with TRBJ2-3; D remains ambiguous. This CDR3 has 13 residues. V lost 4 bases to trimming and J lost 13 bases, with 17 bases between them. Germline-derived CDR1 and CDR2 are KGHDR and SFDVKD. CDR3 protein: CATSDPPATQEYF. The DNA of the CDR3 is TGTGCCACCAGTGACCCCCCCGCTACCCAGGAGTATTTT.

Ten or more counts support this clonotype. The rearrangement uses TRBV7-2 and TRBJ2-7; D not certain. Trimming left V 1 base short and J 2 bases short, with 9 bases between. The CDR3 is 14 residues long. CDR1 is SGHTA and CDR2 is FQGNSA in the germline V gene. The CDR3 here is CASSLGGSAYEQYF. In DNA, the CDR3 is TGTGCCAGCAGCTTAGGGGGTTCCGCCTACGAGCAGTACTTC. Based on the CDR3 plus reference TRBV7-2 and TRBJ2-7, the full variable domain is GAGVSQSPSNKVTEKGKDVELRCDPISGHTALYWYRQSLGQGLEFLIYFQGNSAPDKSGLPSDRFSAERTGGSVSTLTIQRTQQEDSAVYLCASSLGGSAYEQYFGPGTRLTVT.

The chain uses TRBV20-1 and TRBJ2-3, with 10 bases matching TRBD1. This CDR3 region has 16 residues. The germline gives CDR1 DFQATT, CDR2 SNEGSKA (reference sequence). With 0 bases clipped from V and 7 bases from J, the junction kept 10 bases outside the gene matches. CDR3 protein: CSARDQTGGGGHTQYF. CDR3 coding DNA: TGCAGTGCTAGAGATCAGACAGGGGGCGGAGGACATACGCAGTATTTT.

A few counts support this clonotype. The rearrangement links TRBV28 to TRBJ2-7; 8 bases agree with TRBD1. The CDR3 spans 15 residues. V lost 2 bases and J lost 5; bases outside the gene matches: 8. In germline, CDR1 is MDHEN, CDR2 SYDVKM. Written as DNA, the CDR3 is TGTGCCAGCAGTTTAGGCGGACAGGGAAGCGACGAGCAGTACTTC. It translates to CASSLGGQGSDEQYF.

In regard to this clonotype: Sequence at one end of the junction differs from germline and may be a read error. J is TRBJ1-5 and V is TRBV28, with 8 bases aligning to TRBD1. The CDR3 has 15 amino acids. In germline, CDR1 is MDHEN, CDR2 SYDVKM. The DNA for the CDR3 is TGTGCCAACAGTAACCAGGGGGCTGGCAATCAGCCCCAGCATTTT. Its protein product is CANSNQGAGNQPQHF.

About this clonotype: A junction boundary mismatches the germline segment, possibly from a read error. The rearrangement joins TRBV7-2 to TRBJ1-5; D may be TRBD1 (5 bases). There are 13 residues in the CDR3. CDR1 is SGHTA and CDR2 is FQGNSA in the germline V gene. CDR3 bases: TGTGCCAGCAGCACCAGACAGAATCTGCCCCAGCATTTT. Its translation: CASSTRQNLPQHF.

This clonotype was seen only a few times. The rearrangement links TRBV14 to TRBJ1-4; no reliable D call. Trimming left V 0 bases short and J 10 bases short, with 12 bases between. The CDR3 spans 14 residues. The V gene's germline CDR1 is SGHDN and CDR2 FVKESK. CDR3 sequence: CASSQDTPRGKLFF. DNA of the CDR3: TGTGCCAGCAGCCAAGATACCCCCCGGGGAAAACTGTTTTTT.

This clonotype was seen many times. The chain is built from TRBV7-2 and TRBJ1-2; D gene ambiguous. The CDR3 covers 12 residues. The germline V gene encodes CDR1 SGHTA and CDR2 FQGNSA. V lost 8 bases and J lost 8, with 15 bases in between. The CDR3 region is CASQRAEEGYTF. The CDR3 DNA sequence: TGTGCCAGCCAAAGGGCCGAAGAAGGCTACACCTTC.

The genes are TRBV4-1 and TRBJ2-7, with 9 bases lining up with TRBD1. Trimming cost V 3 bases and J 2 bases; bases outside gene matches: 5. The CDR3 has 15 amino acids. Germline V gene lookup returns CDR1 MGHRA and CDR2 YSYEKL. Here the CDR3 reads CASSHGQGSTYEQYF. For the CDR3, the DNA is TGCGCCAGCAGCCACGGACAGGGGAGTACCTACGAGCAGTACTTC.

The gene calls are TRBV6-5 and TRBJ1-1, with D unclear. Germline CDR1 MNHEY, CDR2 SVGAGI. V lost 0 bases to trimming and J lost 3 bases, with 20 bases between them. This CDR3 comprises 18 residues. The CDR3 loop reads CASSYSSVGLMRDTEAFF. As DNA, the CDR3 is TGTGCCAGCAGTTACTCGTCGGTGGGGTTGATGAGGGACACTGAAGCTTTCTTT.

The chain carries TRBV5-1 and TRBJ1-4; 10 bases are shared with TRBD1. The CDR3 loop spans 15 amino acids. Losses at the gene ends were 4 bases for V and 9 bases for J; bases not matched to a gene: 9. Germline CDR1 and CDR2: SGHRS and YFSETQ. The CDR3 here is CASSLAGTGAKKLFF. The CDR3, as DNA: TGCGCCAGCAGCCTCGCCGGGACAGGGGCTAAAAAACTGTTTTTT.

This clonotype has just a few counts. The chain has TRBV15 and TRBJ1-5; TRBD1 matches at 9 bases. CDR3 length: 14 amino acids. Germline V gene sequence: CDR1 LNHNV, CDR2 YYDKDF (reference sequence). The V segment lost 5 bases and the J segment 8 bases; nucleotides outside the gene matches: 7. Here the CDR3 DNA reads TGTGCCACCAGCTTTGGACAGGGGCGGGAGCCCCAGCATTTT. Its translation is CATSFGQGREPQHF.

This clonotype was seen more than once but under ten times. V gene TRBV28 combines with J gene TRBJ2-7; D is unresolved. Germline assignment: CDR1 MDHEN and CDR2 SYDVKM. V dropped 7 bases and J dropped 4 bases, with 14 bases sitting between them. CDR3 length: 13 residues. DNA for the CDR3: TGTGCCAGCACTGCCGGGTTAATGTACGAGCAGTACTTC. This translates into CASTAGLMYEQYF. Using reference TRBV28 and TRBJ2-7 for the parts outside the CDR3, the full variable domain is DVKVTQSSRYLVKRTGEKVFLECVQDMDHENMFWYRQDPGLGLRLIYFSYDVKMKEKGDIPEGYSVSREKKERFSLILESASTNQTSMYLCASTAGLMYEQYFGPGTRLTVT.

The chain is built from TRBV7-2 and TRBJ2-7; 9 bases align to TRBD1. Per germline, CDR1 SGHTA and CDR2 FQGNSA. This CDR3 region has 18 residues. Losses at the gene ends were 4 bases for V and 6 bases for J; bases not matched to a gene: 19. This chain's CDR3 is CASSSLRTGQGRPSEQYF. For the CDR3, the DNA is TGTGCCAGCAGCTCACTCCGTACGGGACAGGGACGCCCATCCGAGCAGTACTTC.

A few counts support this clonotype. The V gene is TRBV3-1, the J gene TRBJ2-6; no definite D call. Germline CDR1 reads LGHDT; CDR2 reads YNNKEL (reference sequence). The V end lost 4 bases, the J end lost 2 bases, and 6 bases lay between the germline ends. The length of the CDR3 is 14 residues. CDR3 residues: CASSPLPGANVLTF. The CDR3 DNA is TGTGCCAGCAGCCCCCTCCCTGGGGCCAACGTCCTGACTTTC.

Many counts were recorded for this clonotype. V gene TRBV28 combines with J gene TRBJ2-2; no reliable D call. The CDR3 sequence is 16 residues long. The V gene's germline CDR1 is MDHEN and CDR2 SYDVKM. The ends were cut back, 3 bases at V and 4 bases at J, with 15 bases in the middle. In nucleotides, the CDR3 is TGTGCCAGCAGTTTTCTGTCTGGGTGGGCCACCGGGGAGCTGTTTTTT. This codes for CASSFLSGWATGELFF.

The chain couples TRBV7-2 to TRBJ2-7, with TRBD2 matching over 9 bases. CDR3 length: 14 residues. In germline, CDR1 is SGHTA, CDR2 FQGNSA. Trimming removed 3 bases from V and 3 bases from J; junction bases left unmatched: 3. CDR3 loop: CASSFKAGGYEQYF. The CDR3 DNA sequence: TGTGCCAGCAGCTTCAAAGCGGGGGGCTACGAGCAGTACTTC.

This clonotype was seen more than once but under ten times. The rearrangement joins TRBV5-6 to TRBJ1-1; D perhaps matches TRBD1 (5 bases). Trimming left V 0 bases short and J 7 bases short, with 13 bases between. The CDR3 length is 14 residues. CDR1 and CDR2 (germline): SGHDT, YYEEEE. The CDR3 is CASSLAGEVSEAFF. The CDR3 nucleotides are TGTGCCAGCAGCTTGGCGGGGGAGGTCAGTGAAGCTTTCTTT.